What follows are 12 T cell receptor delta chains derived from one specimen sequenced in a study of gamma-delta chains in newborns, infants, children. TCRdb re-called the reads through CATT. The repertoire holds about 4,200 delta-chain clones, with around 15% as singletons. Material: blood. All receptors come from a child who was a newborn, infant or young child, either healthy, febrile or measles-vaccinated (not recorded which).

The V and J genes are TRDV2 and TRDJ1, with TRDD3 matching over 12 bases. V was clipped by 0 bases and J by 9 bases; unmatched bases: 13. The CDR3 has 17 residues. The germline V gene has CDR1 GEAIGNYY and CDR2 EKD. CDR3 DNA sequence: TGTGCCTGTGACACCGTTACTGGGGGATACCAGCCAATGGAACTCATCTTT. Residues: CACDTVTGGYQPMELIF.

This clone was observed a handful of times. A clone one base away is much larger, so this may be a read error. Other DNA sequences in the sample encode the same CDR3. V is TRDV2 and J is TRDJ3; 8 bases line up with TRDD3. After removal of 1 base from V and 0 bases from J, the junction contained 7 bases not matched to a gene. CDR3 size: 19 residues. Germline CDR1 GEAIGNYY, CDR2 EKD. Here the CDR3 DNA reads TGTGCCTGTGACACAGTGGGGGATGGGAACTCCTGGGACACCCGACAGATGTTTTTC. It yields the protein CACDTVGDGNSWDTRQMFF.

This chain uses TRDV2 with TRDJ1; 9 bases align to TRDD3. Matching the DNA to germline supplied the J gene, which TCRdb does not give. CDR1 is GEAIGNYY and CDR2 is EKD in the germline V gene. The V gene end was trimmed by 3 bases and the J gene end by 2 bases; junction bases not matched to a gene: 15. The CDR3 covers 18 residues. CDR3 in DNA: TGTGCCTGTGACCGACGGGGGGATACTAGGGTCGATACCGATAAACTCATCTTT. Translated: CACDRRGDTRVDTDKLIF.

A remark on this clone: TCRdb has a much larger clone's protein, which differs at residue 3 from the translation of this DNA, likely because of a read error; what is shown is the protein translated from the DNA. This chain links TRDV2 with TRDJ1, with TRDD3 identical over 8 bases. Germline CDR1 and CDR2: GEAIGNYY and EKD. CDR3 length: 17 residues. The CDR3 region is CARDTVSRGILTDKLIF. The CDR3 DNA reads as TGTGCCCGTGACACCGTCTCCCGGGGGATATTGACCGATAAACTCATCTTT.

Relative to its sample, this clone is large. The gene calls are TRDV2 and TRDJ1; 9 nucleotides agree with TRDD3. V shed 4 bases, J shed 1 base, and the junction held 6 bases outside the gene matches. CDR1 is GEAIGNYY and CDR2 is EKD in the germline V gene. This CDR3 is 15 amino acids long. This CDR3 is CACEALGIRTDKLIF. The CDR3 nucleotides are TGTGCCTGTGAGGCCCTGGGGATACGCACCGATAAACTCATCTTT.

By sample fraction, this clone is large. This CDR3 is also generated by other DNA sequences in the sample. The chain employs TRDV2 and TRDJ1, with 12 bases that match TRDD3. V was clipped by 3 bases and J by 0 bases; unmatched bases: 13. Per germline, CDR1 GEAIGNYY and CDR2 EKD. CDR3 length: 19 residues. This CDR3 is CACDLVSGGYASYTDKLIF. CDR3 DNA: TGTGCCTGTGACCTGGTTTCTGGGGGATACGCCTCGTACACCGATAAACTCATCTTT.

In its sample, this clone was seen a few times. A read error likely explains why the TCRdb protein, taken from a much larger clone, differs from this DNA's translation at residue 6; the protein shown is translated from the DNA. The J gene is TRDJ1, the V gene TRDV2; D may be TRDD3 (6 bases). The V end was cut by 0 bases, the J end by 2 bases, with 12 bases between. There are 15 residues in the CDR3. Germline V lookup: CDR1 GEAIGNYY, CDR2 EKD. CDR3 protein: CACDTIGGKTDKLIF. CDR3 coding DNA: TGTGCCTGTGACACCATAGGGGGGAAGACCGATAAACTCATCTTT.

Regarding this clone: Relative to the germline gene, one junction end is altered; a read error may explain this. This chain joins TRDV2 and TRDJ1; 12 bases align to TRDD3. The CDR3 spans 21 residues. CDR1 is GEAIGNYY and CDR2 is EKD in the germline V gene. The DNA for the CDR3 is TGTGCTTGTGACACCGTGGCCTGGGGGATACGCCGGGTATCGTACACCGATAAACTCATCTTT. It encodes CACDTVAWGIRRVSYTDKLIF.

By its share, this clone is medium-sized. V and J are TRDV2 and TRDJ2; 9 positions agree with TRDD3. Germline V CDR1 and CDR2: GEAIGNYY, EKD. The CDR3 runs to 16 residues. Losses at the gene ends were 0 bases for V and 6 bases for J; bases not matched to a gene: 7. This chain's CDR3 is CACDTLGDQGAAQLFF. The CDR3 region has the DNA TGTGCCTGTGACACCCTGGGGGATCAGGGGGCAGCACAACTCTTCTTT.

To note about this clone: Given a far larger clone just one base away, this is likely a sequencing read error. The J segment is TRDJ1; no V gene was assigned; no check of the table's D call, TRDD3, against the DNA was made. The CDR3 extends over 22 amino acids. CDR3 sequence (DNA): TGTGCTCTTGGGGAACTGGTTCCTCGGCCTCTTACTGGGGATATTCCCCACGGTAAACTCATCTTT. It is translated as CALGELVPRPLTGDIPHGKLIF.

This clone occurred a few times. TCRdb attributes to this sequence the protein of a much larger clone, which differs from the DNA translation at residue 13; a read error is likely, and the protein displayed is translated from the DNA. The rearrangement links TRDV1 to TRDJ1; 9 bases agree with TRDD3. After removal of 2 bases from V and 10 bases from J, the junction contained 14 bases not matched to a gene. This CDR3 has 16 residues. From germline, CDR1 is TSWWSYY and CDR2 QGS. In DNA, the CDR3 is TGTGCTCTTGGGGAATTAAGCCCCTGGGGGATGTTGAGACTCATCTTT. It specifies CALGELSPWGMLRLIF.

This clone was counted between two and nine times. A much bigger clone sits one base away, suggesting this may be a read error. The chain joins TRDV2 to TRDJ1, with D possibly matching TRDD3 (6 bases). Germline V gives CDR1 GEAIGNYY, CDR2 EKD. The CDR3 contains 15 residues. CDR3 nucleotides: TGTGCCTGTGACACCGTAGGGGGGAAGACCGATAAACCCATCTTT. Protein sequence: CACDTVGGKTDKPIF.